This TCR beta chain was sequenced during a study of blood T cell repertoires in COVID-19 (dated by TCRdb to the early 2020s). Study-level background: Collaborator samples came from the United States, Italy and Spain and covered acute and convalescent phases of COVID-19. A de-identified subject ID, COVID-19 status, age in years and sex were almost always included in the sample metadata. The repertoires were released in a freely available public database meant as a resource for research on the immune response to SARS-CoV-2. Samples came from the ongoing ImmuneRACE study (first 160 participants) plus 1,254 subjects from 6 global collaborators. Where available, HLA class I and class II types were taken from metadata supplied by the sample provider and were not determined by assay-based typing. Deeply sampled blood TCRbeta repertoires from subjects exposed to, actively infected with, or recovered from COVID-19 were included in the dataset. The material from the prospective study consisted of cDNA or gDNA derived from T cells, B-cell-depleted T cells, or PBMCs. Beyond this particular receptor, the publication reports: The amount of clinical and demographic metadata varied by source and participant and was provided uncurated.

V loses 7 bases of germline sequence and J loses 4 bases, and the interval between the two ends is 12 bases. The CDR3 has 13 amino acids, counting the end cysteine and phenylalanine. The CDR3 DNA has 39 bases and is translated from base 1. Each collaborating institution followed its own protocols to collect whole blood in K2EDTA tubes. Collaborator samples were shipped for TCRbeta analysis as frozen whole blood, isolated PBMCs, or DNA extracted from either sample type. The immunoSEQ Assay, a bias-controlled multiplex PCR, was used to amplify TCRbeta CDR3 regions from genomic DNA. The paper's processing steps were these. The number of nucleated cells in each sample was estimated by amplification of reference gene primers within the assay. Sequence reads were collapsed and filtered to measure the absolute abundance of every unique TCRbeta CDR3 rearrangement. Productive Simpson clonality was computed per sample as the square root of Simpson's diversity index over productive rearrangements. TCRdb limited this immuneACCESS table to in-frame rearrangements with V and J called. A share of clones is missing; checked studies link under half to unresolved V genes, and the rest is unexplained. V, J and clone size are those of that table, while D and trimming were read from the DNA. Present in this sample are around 380,000 clones, roughly four fifths of which were seen just once. More than 0.85% of the sample comes from the top ten.

Remarks on this clone: The antigen it recognizes is unknown. It has no much larger one-base neighbor in the sample; base qualities were not kept.

Sequencing used peripheral blood. The receptor was derived from a human donor with acute or convalescent COVID-19. The donor label of this sample is uncertain. The V and J genes are TRBV12-3 or TRBV12-4 and TRBJ2-3; a confident D gene designation cannot be given. The base sequence is TGTGCCAGCAACACGGGTTTTGCAGATACGCAGTATTTT. This encodes CASNTGFADTQYF.